This entry concerns a single TCR beta chain. The antigen remains unidentified. CDR1 and CDR2 (germline): SGHTA, FQGNSA. J gave up 7 bases and V 5 bases, and 4 bases lay outside the gene matches. This CDR3 comprises 13 residues. Repertoires were generated with immunoSEQ multiplex PCR, while TCRdb's copy carries only in-frame clones and drops some. The table lists more than 85,000 clones, roughly 92% of them singletons. This record belongs to a study of cytomegalovirus exposure and HLA in healthy donors. General study results and limits: Using the classifier, cytomegalovirus status was reportedly diagnosed with high specificity and sensitivity. First-cohort TCR clusters were later found to tend to co-occur in the 120 or so validation repertoires. Researchers catalogued approximately 170 TCR beta chains as cytomegalovirus-associated.

The sequenced material came from PBMCs. The V call is TRBV7-2, the J call TRBJ1-3, with TRBD1 identical over 8 bases. The TCR originated in a woman aged 30 to 39 in good health and CMV-seropositive. DNA of the CDR3: TGTGCCAGCAGCCCGGACAGGGCCAACACCATATATTTT. It codes for CASSPDRANTIYF.